This T cell receptor (beta chain) derives from a study of T cells in Graves' hyperthyroidism and ophthalmopathy. Whole-study findings and limits: The model's output predicted ophthalmopathy at a median of approximately 6.5 months prior to onset.

What was amplified from RNA transcripts were TCR beta CDR3 regions. HTBI primers were used for first-round RT-PCR of the TCR CDR3. TCRdb redid the calling of the multiplex PCR reads with MiXCR, one entry per CDR3 protein. The table has fewer than 650,000 distinct CDR3 sequences, about 15% seen once; the top ten hold 5.8%. Germline V lookup: CDR1 MDHEN, CDR2 SYDVKM. Between the trimmed V and J ends, which lost 6 bases and 3 bases, there was a span of 15 bases. The length of the CDR3 is 14 residues. Uncontrolled infection, other autoimmune disease, pregnancy or lactation excluded patients. The sample holds many counts of this clonotype. Its antigen is unidentified.

The receptor's source is a woman between 25 and 40 years old with Graves' hyperthyroidism that later progressed to Graves' ophthalmopathy. V is TRBV28 and J is TRBJ2-7; TRBD1 is a possible D gene (6 bases). Source material: blood. CDR3 DNA: TGTGCCAGCAGGTCCATGGGGGCGGTCTACGAGCAGTACTTC. This sequence encodes CASRSMGAVYEQYF.